This entry describes one T cell receptor beta chain. Sequencing used immunoSEQ multiplex PCR; TCRdb keeps in-frame clones, though not all of them. The sample includes about 510,000 clones, almost 97% of them seen just once. The CDR3 covers 17 residues. V lost 2 bases and J 0 bases, leaving 17 bases between the germline ends. From germline, CDR1 is SGHKS and CDR2 YYEKEE (reference sequence). These data originate in a study of shared clonotypes between healthy human individuals. The chain joins TRBV5-5 to TRBJ1-1; tentative D call: TRBD1 (5 bases). This TCR derives from a woman younger than 45 in good health. The material sequenced was naive CD4+ T cells sorted from blood. The subset denotes: CD45RA+ positively selected. CDR3 region: CASSFRPSGAVNTEAFF. The CDR3 coding sequence is TGTGCCAGCAGCTTCCGGCCATCCGGGGCAGTGAACACTGAAGCTTTCTTT.